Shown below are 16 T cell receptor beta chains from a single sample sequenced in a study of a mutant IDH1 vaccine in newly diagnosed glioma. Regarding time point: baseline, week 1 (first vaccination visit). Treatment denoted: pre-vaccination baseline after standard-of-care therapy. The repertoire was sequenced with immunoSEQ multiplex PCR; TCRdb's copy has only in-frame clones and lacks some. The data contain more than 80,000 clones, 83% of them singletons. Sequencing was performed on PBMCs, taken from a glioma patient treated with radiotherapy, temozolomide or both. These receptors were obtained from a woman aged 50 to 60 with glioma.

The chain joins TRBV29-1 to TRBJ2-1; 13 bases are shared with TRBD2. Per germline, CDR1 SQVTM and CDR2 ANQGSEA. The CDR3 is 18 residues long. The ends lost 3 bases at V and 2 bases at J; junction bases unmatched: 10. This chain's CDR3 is CSVDPTSGGKGTYNEQFF. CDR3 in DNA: TGCAGCGTTGATCCGACTAGCGGGGGGAAGGGGACCTACAATGAGCAGTTCTTC.

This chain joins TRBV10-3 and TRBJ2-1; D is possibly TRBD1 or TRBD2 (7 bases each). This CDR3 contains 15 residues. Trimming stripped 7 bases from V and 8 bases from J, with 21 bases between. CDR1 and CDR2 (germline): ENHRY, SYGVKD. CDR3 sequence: CAITQGGQGGDEQFF. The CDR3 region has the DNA TGTGCCATCACCCAGGGGGGGCAGGGAGGTGATGAGCAGTTCTTC.

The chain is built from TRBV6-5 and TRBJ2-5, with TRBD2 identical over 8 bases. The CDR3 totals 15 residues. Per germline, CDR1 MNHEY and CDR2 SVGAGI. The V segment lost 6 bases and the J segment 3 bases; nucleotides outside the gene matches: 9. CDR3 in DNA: TGTGCCAGCAGCTCGGGAGGAGCGGGGGAAGAGACCCAGTACTTC. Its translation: CASSSGGAGEETQYF.

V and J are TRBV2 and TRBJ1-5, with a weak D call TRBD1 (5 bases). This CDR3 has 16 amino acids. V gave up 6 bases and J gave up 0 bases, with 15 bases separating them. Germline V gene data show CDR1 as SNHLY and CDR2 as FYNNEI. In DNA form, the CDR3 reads TGTGCCAGCAGGGCACCCGGGGCCTTTAGCAATCAGCCCCAGCATTTT. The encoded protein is CASRAPGAFSNQPQHF.

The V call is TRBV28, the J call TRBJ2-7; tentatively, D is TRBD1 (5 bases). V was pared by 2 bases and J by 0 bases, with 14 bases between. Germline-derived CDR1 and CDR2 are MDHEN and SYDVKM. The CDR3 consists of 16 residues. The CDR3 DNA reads TGTGCCAGCAGTTTACCAGGGTCCCTTCACTCCTACGAGCAGTACTTC. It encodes CASSLPGSLHSYEQYF.

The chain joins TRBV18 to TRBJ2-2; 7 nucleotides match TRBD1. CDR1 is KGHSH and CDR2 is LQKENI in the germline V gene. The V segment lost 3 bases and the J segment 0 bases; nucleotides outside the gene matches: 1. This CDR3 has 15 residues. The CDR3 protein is CASSPGTANTGELFF. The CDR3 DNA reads TGTGCCAGCTCACCCGGGACAGCGAACACCGGGGAGCTGTTTTTT.

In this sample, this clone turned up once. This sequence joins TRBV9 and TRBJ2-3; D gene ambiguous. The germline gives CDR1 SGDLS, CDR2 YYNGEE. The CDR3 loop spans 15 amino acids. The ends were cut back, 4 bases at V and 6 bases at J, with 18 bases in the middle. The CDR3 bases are TGTGCCAGCAGCAGTAGGACCGGTGGGGTGGATACGCAGTATTTT. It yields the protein CASSSRTGGVDTQYF.

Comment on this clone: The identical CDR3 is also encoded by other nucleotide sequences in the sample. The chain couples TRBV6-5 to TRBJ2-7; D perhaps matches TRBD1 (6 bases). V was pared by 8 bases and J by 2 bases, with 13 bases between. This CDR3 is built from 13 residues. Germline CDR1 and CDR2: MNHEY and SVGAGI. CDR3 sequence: CASSRGQTYEQYF. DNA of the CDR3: TGTGCCAGCTCCAGGGGCCAAACCTACGAGCAGTACTTC.

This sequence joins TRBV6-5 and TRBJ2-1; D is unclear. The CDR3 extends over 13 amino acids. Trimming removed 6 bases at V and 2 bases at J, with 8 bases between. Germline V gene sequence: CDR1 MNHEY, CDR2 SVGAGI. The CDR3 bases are TGTGCCAGCAGGGGCGGTCCCTACAATGAGCAGTTCTTC. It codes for CASRGGPYNEQFF.

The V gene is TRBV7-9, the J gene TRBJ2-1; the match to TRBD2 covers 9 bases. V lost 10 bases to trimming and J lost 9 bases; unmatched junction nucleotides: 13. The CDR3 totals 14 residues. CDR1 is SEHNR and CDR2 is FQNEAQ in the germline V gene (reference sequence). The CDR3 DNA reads TGTGCCACCAAACCCCTAGCGGGGTTACGTGAGCAGTTCTTC. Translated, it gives CATKPLAGLREQFF. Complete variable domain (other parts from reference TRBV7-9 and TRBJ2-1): DTGVSQNPRHKITKRGQNVTFRCDPISEHNRLYWYRQTLGQGPEFLTYFQNEAQLEKSRLLSDRFSAERPKGSFSTLEIQRTEQGDSAMYLCATKPLAGLREQFFGPGTRLTVL.

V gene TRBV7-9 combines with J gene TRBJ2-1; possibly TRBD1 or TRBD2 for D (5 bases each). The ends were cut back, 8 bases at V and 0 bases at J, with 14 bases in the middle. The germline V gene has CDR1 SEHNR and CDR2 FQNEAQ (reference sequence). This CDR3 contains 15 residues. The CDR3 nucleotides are TGTGCCAGCGGGGTGGGGGAATTCTCCTACAATGAGCAGTTCTTC. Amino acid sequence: CASGVGEFSYNEQFF.

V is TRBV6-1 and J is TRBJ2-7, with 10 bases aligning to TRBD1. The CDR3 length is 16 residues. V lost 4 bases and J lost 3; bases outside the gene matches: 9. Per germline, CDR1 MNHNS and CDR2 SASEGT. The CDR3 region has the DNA TGTGCCAGCAGTGCCCGAGGGACAGGGGTCGGCTACGAGCAGTACTTC. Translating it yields CASSARGTGVGYEQYF.

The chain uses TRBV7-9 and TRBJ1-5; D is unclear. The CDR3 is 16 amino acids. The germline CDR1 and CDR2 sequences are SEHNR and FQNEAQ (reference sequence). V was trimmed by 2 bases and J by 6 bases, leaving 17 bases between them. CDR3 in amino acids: CASSLRAGSATQPQHF. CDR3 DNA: TGTGCCAGCAGCTTAAGGGCCGGGTCAGCGACTCAGCCCCAGCATTTT.

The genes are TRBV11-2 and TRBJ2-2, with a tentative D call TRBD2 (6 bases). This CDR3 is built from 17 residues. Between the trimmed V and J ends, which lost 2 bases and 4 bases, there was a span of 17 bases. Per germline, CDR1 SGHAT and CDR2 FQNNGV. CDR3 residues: CASSLRSGEAGTGELFF. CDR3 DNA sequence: TGTGCCAGCAGCTTAAGGAGTGGGGAGGCAGGCACCGGGGAGCTGTTTTTT.

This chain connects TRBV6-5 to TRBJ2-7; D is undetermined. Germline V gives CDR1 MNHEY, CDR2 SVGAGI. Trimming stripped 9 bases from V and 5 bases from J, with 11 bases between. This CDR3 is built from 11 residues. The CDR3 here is CASSTRNEQYF. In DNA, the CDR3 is TGTGCCAGTTCAACCCGGAACGAGCAGTACTTC.

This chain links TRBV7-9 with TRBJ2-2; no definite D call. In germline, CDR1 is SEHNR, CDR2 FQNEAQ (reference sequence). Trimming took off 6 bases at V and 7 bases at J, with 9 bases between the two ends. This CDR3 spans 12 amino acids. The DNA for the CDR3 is TGTGCCAGCAGGACAACCAACGGGGAGCTGTTTTTT. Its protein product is CASRTTNGELFF.